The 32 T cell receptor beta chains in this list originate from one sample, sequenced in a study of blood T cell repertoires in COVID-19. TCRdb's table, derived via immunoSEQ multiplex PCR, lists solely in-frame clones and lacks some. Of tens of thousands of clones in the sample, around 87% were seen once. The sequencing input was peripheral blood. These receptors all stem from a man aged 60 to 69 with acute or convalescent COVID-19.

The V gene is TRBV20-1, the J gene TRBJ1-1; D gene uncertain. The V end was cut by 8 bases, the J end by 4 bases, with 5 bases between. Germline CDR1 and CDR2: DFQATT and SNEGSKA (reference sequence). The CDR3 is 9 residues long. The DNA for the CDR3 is TGCAGTCCCTTCACTGAAGCTTTCTTT. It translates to CSPFTEAFF.

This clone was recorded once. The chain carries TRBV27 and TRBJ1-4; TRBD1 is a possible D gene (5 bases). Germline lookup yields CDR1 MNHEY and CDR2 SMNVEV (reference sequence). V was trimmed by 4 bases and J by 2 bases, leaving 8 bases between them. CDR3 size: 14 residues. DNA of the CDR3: TGTGCCAGCAGTTCGGGACTCACTAATGAAAAACTGTTTTTT. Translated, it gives CASSSGLTNEKLFF. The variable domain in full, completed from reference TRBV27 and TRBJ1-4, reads EAQVTQNPRYLITVTGKKLTVTCSQNMNHEYMSWYRQDPGLGLRQIYYSMNVEVTDKGDVPEGYKVSRKEKRNFPLILESPSPNQTSLYFCASSSGLTNEKLFFGSGTQLSVL.

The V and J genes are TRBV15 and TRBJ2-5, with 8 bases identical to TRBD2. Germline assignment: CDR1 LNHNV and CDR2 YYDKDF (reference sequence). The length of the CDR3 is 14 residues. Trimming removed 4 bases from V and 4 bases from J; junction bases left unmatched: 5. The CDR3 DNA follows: TGTGCCACCAGCACCCGGGGGGGCGGAGAGACCCAGTACTTC. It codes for CATSTRGGGETQYF.

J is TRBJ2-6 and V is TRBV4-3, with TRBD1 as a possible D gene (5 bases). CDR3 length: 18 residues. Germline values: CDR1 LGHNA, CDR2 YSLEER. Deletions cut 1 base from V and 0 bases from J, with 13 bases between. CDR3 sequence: CASSQVGQGGSGANVLTF. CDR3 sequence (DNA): TGCGCCAGCAGCCAAGTTGGGCAGGGTGGCTCTGGGGCCAACGTCCTGACTTTC.

CDR3 residues: CASSRRGPLGTDTQYF. CDR3 bases: TGTGCCAGCAGCAGGCGGGGGCCCCTGGGCACAGATACGCAGTATTTT. V is TRBV7-2 and J is TRBJ2-3, with D maybe TRBD2 (7 bases). Germline-derived CDR1 and CDR2 are SGHTA and FQGNSA. Trimming took 5 bases from V and 1 from J, leaving 16 bases between them. The CDR3 totals 16 residues.

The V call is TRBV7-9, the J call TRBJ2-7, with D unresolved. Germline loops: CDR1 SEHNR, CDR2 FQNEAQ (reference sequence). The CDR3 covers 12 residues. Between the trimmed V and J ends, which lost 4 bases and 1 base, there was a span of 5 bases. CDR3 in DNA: TGTGCCAGCAGCTCTACTTCCTACGAGCAGTACTTC. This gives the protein CASSSTSYEQYF.

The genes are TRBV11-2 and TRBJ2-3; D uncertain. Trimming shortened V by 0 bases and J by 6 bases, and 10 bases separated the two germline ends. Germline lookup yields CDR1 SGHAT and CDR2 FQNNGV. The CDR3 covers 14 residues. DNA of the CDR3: TGTGCCAGCAGCTTAGATGCGGCGGCGGATACGCAGTATTTT. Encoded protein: CASSLDAAADTQYF.

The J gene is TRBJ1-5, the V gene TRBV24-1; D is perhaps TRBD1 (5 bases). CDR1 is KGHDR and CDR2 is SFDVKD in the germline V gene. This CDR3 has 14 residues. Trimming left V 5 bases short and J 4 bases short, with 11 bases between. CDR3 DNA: TGTGCCACCAGTGCCTGGGGGGGTAATCAGCCCCAGCATTTT. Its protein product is CATSAWGGNQPQHF.

CDR3 sequence reads: CASSPGTGGPNEQFF. The CDR3 DNA reads TGCGCCAGCAGCCCAGGGACAGGGGGACCCAATGAGCAGTTCTTC. The genes are TRBV4-3 and TRBJ2-1; 11 positions match TRBD1. J lost 6 bases, V lost 4 bases, and 5 bases had no gene match. The CDR3 runs to 15 residues. Germline V gene sequence: CDR1 LGHNA, CDR2 YSLEER.

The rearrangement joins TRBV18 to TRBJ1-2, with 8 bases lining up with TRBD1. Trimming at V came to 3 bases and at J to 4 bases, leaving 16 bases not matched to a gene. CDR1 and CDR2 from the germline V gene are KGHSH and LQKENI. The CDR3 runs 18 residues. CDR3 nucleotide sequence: TGTGCCAGCTCACCCGGGAGGACAGGGCTCGGCCCGGGCTATGGCTACACCTTC. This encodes CASSPGRTGLGPGYGYTF.

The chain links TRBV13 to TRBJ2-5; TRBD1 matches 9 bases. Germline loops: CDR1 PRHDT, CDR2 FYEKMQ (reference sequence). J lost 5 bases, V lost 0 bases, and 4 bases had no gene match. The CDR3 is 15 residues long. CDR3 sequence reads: CASSLGYGQGETQYF. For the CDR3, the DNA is TGTGCCAGCAGCTTAGGGTACGGACAGGGGGAGACCCAGTACTTC.

The CDR3 nucleotides read TGTGCCAGCAGCTTAGGGGGGACTGGCACAGATACGCAGTATTTT. It translates to CASSLGGTGTDTQYF. This chain uses TRBV7-2 with TRBJ2-3; tentatively, D is TRBD2 (6 bases). The CDR3 sequence is 15 residues long. V dropped 1 base and J dropped 1 base, with 9 bases sitting between them. CDR1 and CDR2 (germline): SGHTA, FQGNSA. The full variable domain, completed using reference TRBV7-2 and TRBJ2-3, is GAGVSQSPSNKVTEKGKDVELRCDPISGHTALYWYRQSLGQGLEFLIYFQGNSAPDKSGLPSDRFSAERTGGSVSTLTIQRTQQEDSAVYLCASSLGGTGTDTQYFGPGTRLTVL.

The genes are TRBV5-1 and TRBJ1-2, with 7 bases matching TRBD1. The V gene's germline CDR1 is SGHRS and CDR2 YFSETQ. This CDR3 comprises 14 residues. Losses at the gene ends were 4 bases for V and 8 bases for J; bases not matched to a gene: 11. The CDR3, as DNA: TGCGCCAGCAGCCGGGACAGTCAAACATGGGGCTACACCTTC. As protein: CASSRDSQTWGYTF. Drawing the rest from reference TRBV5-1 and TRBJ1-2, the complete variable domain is KAGVTQTPRYLIKTRGQQVTLSCSPISGHRSVSWYQQTPGQGLQFLFEYFSETQRNKGNFPGRFSGRQFSNSRSEMNVSTLELGDSALYLCASSRDSQTWGYTFGSGTRLTVV.

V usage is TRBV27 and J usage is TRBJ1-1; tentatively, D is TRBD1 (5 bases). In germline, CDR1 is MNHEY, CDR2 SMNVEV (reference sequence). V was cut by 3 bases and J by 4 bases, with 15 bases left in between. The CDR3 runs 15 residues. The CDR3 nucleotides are TGTGCCAGCAGTTTTTTCGGGGGAAGATCCACTGAAGCTTTCTTT. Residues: CASSFFGGRSTEAFF.

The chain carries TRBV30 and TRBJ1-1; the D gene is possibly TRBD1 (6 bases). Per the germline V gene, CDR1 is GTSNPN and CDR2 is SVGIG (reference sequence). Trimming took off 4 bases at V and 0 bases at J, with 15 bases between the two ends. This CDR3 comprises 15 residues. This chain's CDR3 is CAWNTGQIMNTEAFF. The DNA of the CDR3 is TGTGCCTGGAACACCGGACAGATCATGAACACTGAAGCTTTCTTT. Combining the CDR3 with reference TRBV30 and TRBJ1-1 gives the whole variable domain SQTIHQWPATLVQPVGSPLSLECTVEGTSNPNLYWYRQAAGRGLQLLFYSVGIGQISSEVPQNLSASRPQDRQFILSSKKLLLSDSGFYLCAWNTGQIMNTEAFFGQGTRLTVV.

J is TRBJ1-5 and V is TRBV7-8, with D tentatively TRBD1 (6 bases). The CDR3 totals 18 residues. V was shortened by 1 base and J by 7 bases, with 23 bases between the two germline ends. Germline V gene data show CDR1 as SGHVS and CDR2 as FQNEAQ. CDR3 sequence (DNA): TGTGCCAGCAGCTTAGGCTGGCGCAGGGGCCCCGCTGGACAGCCCCAGCATTTT. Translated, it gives CASSLGWRRGPAGQPQHF.

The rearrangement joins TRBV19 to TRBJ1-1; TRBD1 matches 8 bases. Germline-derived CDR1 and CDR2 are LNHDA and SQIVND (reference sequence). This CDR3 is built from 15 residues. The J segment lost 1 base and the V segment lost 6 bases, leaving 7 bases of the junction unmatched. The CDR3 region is CASRIQGASNTEAFF. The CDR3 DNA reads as TGTGCCAGTAGGATTCAGGGGGCATCGAACACTGAAGCTTTCTTT.

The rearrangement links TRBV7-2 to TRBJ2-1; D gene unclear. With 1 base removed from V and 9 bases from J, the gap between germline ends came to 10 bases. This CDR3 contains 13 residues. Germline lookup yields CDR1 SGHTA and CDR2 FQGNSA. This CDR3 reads CASSLVARPEQFF. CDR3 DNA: TGTGCCAGCAGCTTAGTGGCTAGGCCTGAGCAGTTCTTC.

The CDR3 protein is CASSLEGESNYGYTF. The CDR3 DNA reads as TGCGCCAGCAGCTTGGAAGGGGAATCTAACTATGGCTACACCTTC. The chain uses TRBV5-1 and TRBJ1-2; tentative D call: TRBD1 (5 bases). CDR1 and CDR2 from the germline V gene are SGHRS and YFSETQ. This CDR3 spans 15 amino acids. With 0 bases removed from V and 0 bases from J, the gap between germline ends came to 9 bases. The full variable domain, its missing parts supplied by reference TRBV5-1 and TRBJ1-2, is KAGVTQTPRYLIKTRGQQVTLSCSPISGHRSVSWYQQTPGQGLQFLFEYFSETQRNKGNFPGRFSGRQFSNSRSEMNVSTLELGDSALYLCASSLEGESNYGYTFGSGTRLTVV.

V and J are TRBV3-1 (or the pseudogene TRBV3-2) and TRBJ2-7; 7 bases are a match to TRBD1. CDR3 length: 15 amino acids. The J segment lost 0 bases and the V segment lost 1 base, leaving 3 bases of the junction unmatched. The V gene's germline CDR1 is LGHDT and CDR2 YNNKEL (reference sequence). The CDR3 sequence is CASSQVSGGSYEQYF. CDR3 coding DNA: TGTGCCAGCAGCCAAGTGTCAGGGGGCTCCTACGAGCAGTACTTC.

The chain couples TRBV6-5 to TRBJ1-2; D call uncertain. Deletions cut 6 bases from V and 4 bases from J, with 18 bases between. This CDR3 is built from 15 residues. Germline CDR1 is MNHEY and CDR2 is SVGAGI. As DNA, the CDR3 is TGTGCCAGCAGCCCCGCATCAACCGGAGGCTATGGCTACACCTTC. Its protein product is CASSPASTGGYGYTF.

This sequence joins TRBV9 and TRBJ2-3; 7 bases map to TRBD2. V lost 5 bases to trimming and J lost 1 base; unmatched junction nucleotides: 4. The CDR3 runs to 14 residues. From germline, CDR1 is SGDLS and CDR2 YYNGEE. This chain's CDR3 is CASRAGPGTDTQYF. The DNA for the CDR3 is TGTGCCAGCAGAGCGGGGCCTGGCACAGATACGCAGTATTTT.

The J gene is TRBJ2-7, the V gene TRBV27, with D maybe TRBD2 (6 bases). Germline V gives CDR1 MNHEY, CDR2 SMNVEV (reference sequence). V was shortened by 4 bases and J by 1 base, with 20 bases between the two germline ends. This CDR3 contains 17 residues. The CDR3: CASSSSIFGTRSYEQYF. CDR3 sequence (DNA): TGTGCCAGCAGTTCATCTATATTCGGGACTCGATCCTACGAGCAGTACTTC.

The CDR3 region has the DNA TGTGCCAGCGGAATGGGGCTAGTGAACACTGAAGCTTTCTTT. It yields the protein CASGMGLVNTEAFF. V is TRBV6-5 and J is TRBJ1-1; a weak D match, TRBD1 (5 bases). The germline CDR1 and CDR2 sequences are MNHEY and SVGAGI. The CDR3 covers 14 residues. V was cut by 8 bases and J by 0 bases, with 13 bases left in between.

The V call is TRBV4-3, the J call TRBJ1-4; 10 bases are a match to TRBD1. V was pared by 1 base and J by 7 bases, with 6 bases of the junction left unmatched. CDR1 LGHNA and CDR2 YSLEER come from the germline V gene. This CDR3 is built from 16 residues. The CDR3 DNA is TGCGCCAGCAGCCAAGGGGACAGGGGATTTTTTGAAAAACTGTTTTTT. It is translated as CASSQGDRGFFEKLFF.

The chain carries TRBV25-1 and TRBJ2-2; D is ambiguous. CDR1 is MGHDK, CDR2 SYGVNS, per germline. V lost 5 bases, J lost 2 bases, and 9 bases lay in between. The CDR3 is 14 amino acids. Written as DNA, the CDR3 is TGTGCCAGCAGTCCCTCCTTTAACACCGGGGAGCTGTTTTTT. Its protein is CASSPSFNTGELFF. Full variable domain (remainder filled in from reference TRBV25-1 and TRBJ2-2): EADIYQTPRYLVIGTGKKITLECSQTMGHDKMYWYQQDPGMELHLIHYSYGVNSTEKGDLSSESTVSRIRTEHFPLTLESARPSHTSQYLCASSPSFNTGELFFGEGSRLTVL.

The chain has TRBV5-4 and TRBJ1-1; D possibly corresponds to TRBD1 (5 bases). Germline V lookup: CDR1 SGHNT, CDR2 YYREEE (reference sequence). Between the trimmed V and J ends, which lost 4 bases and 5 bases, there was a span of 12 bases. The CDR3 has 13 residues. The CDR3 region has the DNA TGTGCCAGCAGCAATGGGGGGTATACTGAAGCTTTCTTT. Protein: CASSNGGYTEAFF.

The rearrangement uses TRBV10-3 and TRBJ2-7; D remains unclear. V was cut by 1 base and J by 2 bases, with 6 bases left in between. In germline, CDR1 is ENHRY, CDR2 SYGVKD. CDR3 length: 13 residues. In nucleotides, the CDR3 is TGTGCCATCAGTGAGTTGAGAACCTACGAGCAGTACTTC. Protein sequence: CAISELRTYEQYF.

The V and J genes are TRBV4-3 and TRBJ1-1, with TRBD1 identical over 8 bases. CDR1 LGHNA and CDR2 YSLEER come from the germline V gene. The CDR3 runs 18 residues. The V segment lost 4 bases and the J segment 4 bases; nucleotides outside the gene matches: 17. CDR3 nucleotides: TGCGCCAGCAGCCCCCTGACAGGGGCAACAGAGGGTAGCACTGAAGCTTTCTTT. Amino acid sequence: CASSPLTGATEGSTEAFF.

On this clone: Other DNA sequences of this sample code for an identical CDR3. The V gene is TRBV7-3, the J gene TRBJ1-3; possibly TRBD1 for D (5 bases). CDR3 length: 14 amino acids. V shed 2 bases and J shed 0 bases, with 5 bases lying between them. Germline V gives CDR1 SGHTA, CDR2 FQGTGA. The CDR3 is CASSLQGSGNTIYF. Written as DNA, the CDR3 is TGTGCCAGCAGCTTACAGGGCTCTGGAAACACCATATATTTT.

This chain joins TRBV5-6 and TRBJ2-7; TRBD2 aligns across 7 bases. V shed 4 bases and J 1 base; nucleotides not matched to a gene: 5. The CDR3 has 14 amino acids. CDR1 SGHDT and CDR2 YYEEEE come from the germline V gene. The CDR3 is CASSRPGLSYEQYF. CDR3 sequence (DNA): TGTGCCAGCAGCCGCCCGGGACTATCCTACGAGCAGTACTTC.

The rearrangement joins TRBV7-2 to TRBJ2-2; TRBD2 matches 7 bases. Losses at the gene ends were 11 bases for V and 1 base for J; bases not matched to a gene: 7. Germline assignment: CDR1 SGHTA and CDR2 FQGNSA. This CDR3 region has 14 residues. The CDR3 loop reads CAGRGTMNTGELFF. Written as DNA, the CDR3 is TGTGCCGGGCGGGGGACGATGAACACCGGGGAGCTGTTTTTT.